Listed below are T cell receptor beta chains from one sample, sequenced in a study of shared clonotypes between healthy human individuals. TCRdb's copy holds only in-frame clones and misses some; the assay was immunoSEQ multiplex PCR. The sample holds roughly 1,600,000 clones, approximately 98.5% seen once. The sample was naive CD4+ T cells sorted from blood. All receptors come from a man younger than 40 in good health. The conserved cysteine and the conserved F or W are not part of the CDR3 here. The D gene is left open where the match is weak. Only some rows state a clone size, as once, few, many or a class for expanded clones.

TRBJ2-1 - TRBV9 - ASSKPTNEQF
TRBJ1-4 TRBD1 TRBV10-3 once AIGPGQGVGGLF
TRBJ2-6 - TRBV7-6 - ASSLLGTGANVLT
TRBJ2-1 - TRBV2 - ASFFSSYNEQF
TRBJ2-3 - TRBV5-6 - ASSLGLFSTDTQY
TRBJ1-5 - TRBV15 - ATSSEGQGRFNQPQH
TRBJ2-3 TRBD1 TRBV14 - ASSLQGATDTQY
TRBJ2-7 TRBD2 TRBV14 - ASSSSGRANEQY
TRBJ2-1 - TRBV19 - ASSQGPTIYNEQF
TRBJ1-1 - TRBV4-3 - ASSQTVNTEAF
TRBJ2-5 - TRBV5-1 - ASSLGAAQETQY
TRBJ1-2 TRBD1 TRBV7-6 - ASSPRTGDGYT
TRBJ1-1 - TRBV10-1 - ASSEFPAVGEAF
TRBJ2-7 - TRBV5-1 - ASSLAGRHEQY
TRBJ2-1 TRBD2 TRBV27 - ASSFPLPGGPGNEQF
TRBJ1-5 - TRBV2 once ASSDRTGYQPQH
TRBJ2-6 - TRBV5-4 - ASSPNWAGVGGANVLT
TRBJ2-1 - TRBV9 - ASSVGPQGSYNEQF